The rows below give T cell receptor beta chains drawn from one sample of a study of blood T cell repertoires in COVID-19. Sequencing used immunoSEQ multiplex PCR; TCRdb keeps in-frame clones, though not all of them. The table has under 250,000 clones, approximately 86% seen once. The specimen was peripheral blood. The receptor source for this set is a human donor in a cohort sampled during active COVID-19. The CDR3 runs from the conserved cysteine through the conserved F or W. The D gene is left open where the match is weak. Rows give clone size only sometimes, using once, few, many, or a class for an expanded clone.

clone size	J gene	D gene	V gene	CDR3 DNA	CDR3 protein
once	TRBJ2-7	-	TRBV27	TGTGCCAGCAGTCCCTCCTGGCCCTCCCAGTACTTC	CASSPSWPSQYF
-	TRBJ1-5	-	TRBV10-3	TGTGCCATCAGTGAGGGAGGGGGCAATCAGCCCCAGCATTTT	CAISEGGGNQPQHF
-	TRBJ1-2	TRBD1	TRBV5-1	TGCGCCAGCAGAGAACCGGGACAGCTCTATGGCTACACCTTC	CASREPGQLYGYTF
-	TRBJ2-7	-	TRBV5-4	TGTGCCAGCAGCTCCCTGACTGCCGGTGGCTACGAGCAGTACTTC	CASSSLTAGGYEQYF
-	TRBJ1-1	-	TRBV30	TGTGCCTGGTGGAACAGGAGGGGAACTGAAGCTTTCTTT	CAWWNRRGTEAFF
-	TRBJ2-1	TRBD1	TRBV7-3	TGTGCCAGCAGCCCCGTTAGGGACAGCCCAAATGAGCAGTTCTTC	CASSPVRDSPNEQFF
-	TRBJ2-2	TRBD1	TRBV4-1	TGCGCCAGCAGCCTACAGGGGGTGAACACCGGGGAGCTGTTTTTT	CASSLQGVNTGELFF
-	TRBJ1-1	-	TRBV9	TGTGCCAGCAGCGTATACCCAGCGGGGGGGACTGAAGCTTTCTTT	CASSVYPAGGTEAFF
-	TRBJ2-7	TRBD1	TRBV11-2	TGTGCCAGCAGCTCCCTAGGACAGGCCTTAAAATGGGAGCAGTACTTC	CASSSLGQALKWEQYF
-	TRBJ1-2	-	TRBV2	TGTGCCAGCAGTGAGACAGGAGGTTATGGCTACACCTTC	CASSETGGYGYTF
-	TRBJ1-5	-	TRBV7-8	TGTGCCAGCAGCTACTCTCCACAGGGAAACAATCAGCCCCAGCATTTT	CASSYSPQGNNQPQHF
few	TRBJ2-1	TRBD2	TRBV7-6	TGTGCCAGCAGCAAAGGGACTAGTCTGGGCAATGAGCAGTTCTTC	CASSKGTSLGNEQFF
-	TRBJ1-6	TRBD1	TRBV30	TGTGCCTGGAGTGAGGACAGGGGGCCTTTCCGTAATTCACCCCTCCACTTT	CAWSEDRGPFRNSPLHF
-	TRBJ1-3	-	TRBV6-5	TGTGCCAGCAGTTTCGGGGAAGGACCTGGAAACACCATATATTTT	CASSFGEGPGNTIYF
-	TRBJ2-1	TRBD2	TRBV29-1	TGCAGCACTCGACTAGGGGCTAGCGGGAGAGACGCTGAGCAGTTCTTC	CSTRLGASGRDAEQFF
-	TRBJ2-7	-	TRBV4-1	TGCGCCAGCAGCCAAGGACCCGGGGGAGAGCAGTACTTC	CASSQGPGGEQYF
-	TRBJ2-2	-	TRBV5-1	TGCGCCAGCAGCCGGGAGAGGAGGAGCACCGGGGAGCTGTTTTTT	CASSRERRSTGELFF
-	TRBJ2-7	-	TRBV19	TGTGCCAGTAGTATAGACAGGGAATCCTACGAGCAGTACTTC	CASSIDRESYEQYF
-	TRBJ2-3	TRBD2	TRBV24-1	TGTGCCACCAGTGACCGACTAGCGGGGGCGGAAGATACGCAGTATTTT	CATSDRLAGAEDTQYF
-	TRBJ2-3	-	TRBV20-1	TGCAGTGCCCCGGACTGGGGTACGCAGTATTTT	CSAPDWGTQYF
-	TRBJ2-1	-	TRBV7-2	TGTGCCAGCAGCCAGGGAGGACACGGAAAGTGGGATGAGCAGTTCTTC	CASSQGGHGKWDEQFF
-	TRBJ2-2	-	TRBV11-2	TGTGCCAGCAGCTTAGGCGGGGTTAGGAACACCGGGGAGCTGTTTTTT	CASSLGGVRNTGELFF
-	TRBJ2-1	TRBD2	TRBV12-3/TRBV12-4	TGTGCCAGCAGTCTCCGCCTAGCGGGGGAGCAGTTCTTC	CASSLRLAGEQFF
many	TRBJ1-4	-	TRBV5-1	TGCGCCAGCAGCTTGCAGGCAACTAATGAAAAACTGTTTTTT	CASSLQATNEKLFF
-	TRBJ2-5	TRBD1	TRBV6-6	TGTGCCAGCACGCCCGACAGGGGGAGGACCGGGGAGACCCAGTACTTC	CASTPDRGRTGETQYF
-	TRBJ2-3	-	TRBV5-6	TGTGCCAGCAGCATATCAGATACGCAGTATTTT	CASSISDTQYF
-	TRBJ2-3	-	TRBV2	TGTGCCAGCAGTTTTACTGGCCAGGGTACAGATACGCAGTATTTT	CASSFTGQGTDTQYF
-	TRBJ2-7	TRBD2	TRBV10-2	TGCGCCAGCAGTCTCAGGACTAGCGGGGGACCCTACGAGCAGTACTTC	CASSLRTSGGPYEQYF
once	TRBJ1-5	-	TRBV7-9	TGTGCCAGCAGCCTTTTTCGGGATCAGCCCCAGCATTTT	CASSLFRDQPQHF
-	TRBJ2-3	-	TRBV2	TGTGCCAGCCGAGGAAGGCTATCCACAGATACGCAGTATTTT	CASRGRLSTDTQYF